Listed below are T cell receptor beta chains from one sample, sequenced in a study of CD8 T cells in Susac syndrome. TCRdb re-derived calls from the immunoSEQ multiplex PCR reads in MiXCR, one entry per CDR3 protein. The sample lists 150,000 to 200,000 distinct CDR3 sequences, about 91% occurring once. Sequenced sample: CD4+ T cells from PBMCs. All receptors come from a human donor in good health. Both conserved end residues are part of each CDR3. D genes are given only for firm matches. Only part of the rows carry a size: once, few, many, or a class if the clone is expanded.

v_call	clone_size	d_call	j_call	cdr3_nt	cdr3_aa
TRBV20-1	once	-	TRBJ2-7	TGCAGTGCTAGAGGGTACAGCTCCTACGAGCAGTACTTC	CSARGYSSYEQYF
TRBV20-1	-	-	TRBJ2-5	TGCAGTGCTCGCACCGACGTCCAAGAGACCCAGTACTTC	CSARTDVQETQYF
TRBV5-4	-	-	TRBJ2-3	TGTGCCAGCAGTTCCTCCAAGGGCACAGATACGCAGTATTTT	CASSSSKGTDTQYF
TRBV4-1	-	-	TRBJ2-2	TGCGCCAGCAGCCAAAGTCCAGGGGAAGCCGGGGAGCTGTTTTTT	CASSQSPGEAGELFF
TRBV7-2	-	-	TRBJ1-2	TGTGCCAGCAGCACAGGGTACTATGGCTACACCTTC	CASSTGYYGYTF
TRBV7-9	few	-	TRBJ2-7	TGTGCCAGCAGCTTAGGGGGCCAGGCCCTCTACGAGCAGTACTTC	CASSLGGQALYEQYF
TRBV2	-	-	TRBJ2-7	TGTGCCGCCTCGATGGGGTCGGGTGGGTACGAGCAGTACTTC	CAASMGSGGYEQYF
TRBV12-3/TRBV12-4	few	-	TRBJ2-7	TGTGCCAGCAGTCGGCTATCCCGCGAGCAGTACTTC	CASSRLSREQYF
TRBV18	-	-	TRBJ2-7	TGTGCCAGCTCACCGAACCCAGGGACTGCATCCTACGAGCAGTACTTC	CASSPNPGTASYEQYF
TRBV6-5	-	-	TRBJ2-7	TGTGCCAGCAGTACGGGGGCGTCCTACGAGCAGTACTTC	CASSTGASYEQYF
TRBV5-1	-	TRBD1	TRBJ1-1	TGCGCCAGCAGCTTGGGGACAGGGGGTTTGGCTTTCTTT	CASSLGTGGLAFF
TRBV7-9	once	-	TRBJ2-4	TGTGCCAGCAGCTTAGCGGGAGAAAACATTCAGTACTTC	CASSLAGENIQYF
TRBV29-1	once	-	TRBJ1-2	TGCAGCGTCGGCCTGAGCGGACGGTATGGCTACACCTTC	CSVGLSGRYGYTF
TRBV7-9	-	-	TRBJ2-5	TGTGCCAGCAGCTTCATAGGGAAAGAGACCCAGTACTTC	CASSFIGKETQYF
TRBV9	-	-	TRBJ2-6	TGTGCCAGCAGCGTAGGAAATATCGGACACGGATCTGGGGCCAACGTCCTGACTTTC	CASSVGNIGHGSGANVLTF
TRBV19	-	-	TRBJ1-1	TGTGCCAGTAGTATAGCCTCTTCCGGGACCACTGAAGCTTTCTTT	CASSIASSGTTEAFF
TRBV19	-	-	TRBJ1-2	TGTGCCAGTAGTTCTCCGAGGGGTTGGGCTAACTATGGCTACACCTTC	CASSSPRGWANYGYTF
TRBV10-2	-	TRBD1	TRBJ2-7	TGCGCCAGCAGCCAAGGGACAGGGGCCCCCTACGAGCAGTACTTC	CASSQGTGAPYEQYF
TRBV20-1	-	-	TRBJ2-7	TGCAGTGCCCGAGGCACAGCCGGGTCCTACGAGCAGTACTTC	CSARGTAGSYEQYF
TRBV20-1	-	-	TRBJ2-7	TGCAGTGCTAGAGAAGGCAGAGAGCAGTACTTC	CSAREGREQYF
TRBV5-1	-	TRBD1	TRBJ2-7	TGCGCCAGCAGTCTACGGCAGGGGGCCTACGAGCAGTACTTC	CASSLRQGAYEQYF
TRBV2	-	TRBD1	TRBJ2-1	TGTGCCAGCACCGTTGACAGGGGTGGTCGAAATGAGCAGTTCTTC	CASTVDRGGRNEQFF
TRBV20-1	-	-	TRBJ2-7	TGCAGTGCTAGAGAGGGCCTGTCCTACGAGCAGTACTTC	CSAREGLSYEQYF
TRBV18	-	TRBD1	TRBJ2-7	TGTGCCAGCACGACCGGACAGGCGGCCGGGTACGAGCAGTACTTC	CASTTGQAAGYEQYF
TRBV7-9	-	TRBD1	TRBJ2-2	TGTGCCAGCAGCTTCAGACGAATTGGACAGGGAAAGACCGGGGAGCTGTTTTTT	CASSFRRIGQGKTGELFF
TRBV19	-	TRBD1	TRBJ1-1	TGTGCCAGTAGTCCTCGGGACAGGGGTAAGACTGAAGCTTTCTTT	CASSPRDRGKTEAFF
TRBV5-1	once	TRBD1	TRBJ2-5	TGCGCCAGCAGCTGGAGGGGGACAGGGGGAACAGAGACCCAGTACTTC	CASSWRGTGGTETQYF
TRBV5-8	-	-	TRBJ2-5	TGTGCCAGCAGCTTGCCGGGGCGCGGGAAGACCCAGTACTTC	CASSLPGRGKTQYF
TRBV5-1	-	-	TRBJ2-5	TGCGCCAGCAGCTTTGACCCCGGACAGCAAGAGACCCAGTACTTC	CASSFDPGQQETQYF
TRBV12-3/TRBV12-4	-	-	TRBJ2-6	TGTGCCAGCAGTTTAGGTGGGGCCAACGTCCTGACTTTC	CASSLGGANVLTF
TRBV29-1	-	TRBD1	TRBJ1-2	TGCAGCGTTGAAGCTGTTTGGACAGGGGGCAACTATGGCTACACCTTC	CSVEAVWTGGNYGYTF
TRBV10-1	-	TRBD2	TRBJ2-3	TGCGCCAGCAGTCCGACTAGCGGTGCAGATACGCAGTATTTT	CASSPTSGADTQYF
TRBV6-1	-	TRBD1	TRBJ2-5	TGTGCCAGCAGGGCCGACAGGGCCGTAGAGACCCAGTACTTC	CASRADRAVETQYF
TRBV27	-	-	TRBJ1-2	TGTGCCAGCGGGGGGACCGTAAACTATGGCTACACCTTC	CASGGTVNYGYTF
TRBV7-9	-	-	TRBJ2-6	TGTGCCAGCAGCTTAGGAGGGCCCAACTCTGGGGCCAACGTCCTGACTTTC	CASSLGGPNSGANVLTF
TRBV14	-	-	TRBJ1-1	TGTGCCAGCAATGGACAGCGGAACACTGAAGCTTTCTTT	CASNGQRNTEAFF
TRBV5-1	-	-	TRBJ2-3	TGCGCCAGCAGCTTGACAGGGACGAGCACAGATACGCAGTATTTT	CASSLTGTSTDTQYF
TRBV27	-	-	TRBJ2-7	TGTGCCAGCAGTCCTGACAGTTTGATGGTCGAGCAGTACTTC	CASSPDSLMVEQYF
TRBV6-1	-	-	TRBJ2-7	TGTGCCAGCAGTGAACGGTTTGGGCGGCCATCAGAGCAGTACTTC	CASSERFGRPSEQYF